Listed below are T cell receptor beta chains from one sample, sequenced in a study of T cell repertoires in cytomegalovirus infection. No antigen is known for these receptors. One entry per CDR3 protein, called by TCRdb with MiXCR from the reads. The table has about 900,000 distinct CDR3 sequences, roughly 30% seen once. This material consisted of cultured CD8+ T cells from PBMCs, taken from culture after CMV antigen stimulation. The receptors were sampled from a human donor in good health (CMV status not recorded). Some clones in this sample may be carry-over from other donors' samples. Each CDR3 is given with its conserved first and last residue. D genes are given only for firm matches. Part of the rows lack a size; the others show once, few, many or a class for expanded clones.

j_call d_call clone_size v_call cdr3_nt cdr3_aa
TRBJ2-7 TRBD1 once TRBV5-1 TGCGCCAGCAGCTTTCGACAGGGATACTACGAGCAGTACTTC CASSFRQGYYEQYF
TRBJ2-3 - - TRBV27 TGTGCCAGCAGTTTACACCCAGGGGCGAGCACAGATACGCAGTATTTT CASSLHPGASTDTQYF
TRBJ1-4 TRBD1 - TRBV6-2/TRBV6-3 TGTGCCAGCAGTTACGACAGGGGAGAGTCAACTAATGAAAAACTGTTTTTT CASSYDRGESTNEKLFF
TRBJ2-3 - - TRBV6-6 TGTGCCAGCCCCTACCGGGACAGCACAGATACGCAGTATTTT CASPYRDSTDTQYF
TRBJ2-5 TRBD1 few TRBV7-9 TGTGCCAGCAGCTCAGGACAGGGGGAGGTGACCCAGTACTTC CASSSGQGEVTQYF
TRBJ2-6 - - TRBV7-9 TGTGCCAGCAGCTTAGCAGACAGCTCTGGGGCCAACGTCCTGACTTTC CASSLADSSGANVLTF
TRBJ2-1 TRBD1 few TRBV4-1 TGCGCCAGCAGCCAACTAATTACCGGGACAGGGCGCGGGCGGGGGTCCAATGAGCAGTTCTTC CASSQLITGTGRGRGSNEQFF
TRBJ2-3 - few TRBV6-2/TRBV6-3 TGTGCCAGCAGTTACCAGGGATTAGTCACAGATACGCAGTATTTT CASSYQGLVTDTQYF
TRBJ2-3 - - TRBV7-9 TGTGCCAGCAGCCCCACGGGGGTTGCAGATACGCAGTATTTT CASSPTGVADTQYF
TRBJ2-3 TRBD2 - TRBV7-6 TGTGCCAGCAGCTTTTTGGTTGTGGGACTAGTGCCCGATACGCAGTATTTT CASSFLVVGLVPDTQYF
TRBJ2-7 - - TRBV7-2 TGTGCCAGCAGCCAAACCTCATGGGGGTACGAGCAGTACTTC CASSQTSWGYEQYF
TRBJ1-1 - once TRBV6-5 TGTGCCAGCAGTTTCGGATTGGGCGCTGAAGCTTTCTTT CASSFGLGAEAFF
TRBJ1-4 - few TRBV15 TGTGCCACCAGCAGAGATCGACACCAGTCGGGAAAACTGTTTTTT CATSRDRHQSGKLFF
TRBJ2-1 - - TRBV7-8 TGTGCCAGCAGCTTTTTTGACTCGGAGGAGGTTGAGCAGTTCTTC CASSFFDSEEVEQFF
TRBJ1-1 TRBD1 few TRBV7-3 TGTGCCAGCAGCGCGTCGGGACAGGGGGTAAAAACTGAAGCTTTCTTT CASSASGQGVKTEAFF
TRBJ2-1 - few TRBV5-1 TGCGCCAGCACGTCGGGACCACTCAATGAGCAGTTCTTC CASTSGPLNEQFF
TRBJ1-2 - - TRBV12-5 TGTGCTAGTGGTTTGGTCTCAGGGGCTGGCTACACCTTC CASGLVSGAGYTF
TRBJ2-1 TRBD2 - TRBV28 TGTGCCAGCAGTTTGAATGCGGGGGAACGCTACAATGAGCAGTTCTTC CASSLNAGERYNEQFF
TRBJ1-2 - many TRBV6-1 TGTGCCAGCAGTGAAGCGCGGGGCTACACCTTC CASSEARGYTF
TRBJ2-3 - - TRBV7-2 TGTGTCAGCAGCCCTAGGACCGCGGGGACAGATACGCAGTATTTT CVSSPRTAGTDTQYF
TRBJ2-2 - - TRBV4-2 TGTGCCAGCAGCCAAGGAGACCGGACGGCCAACACCGGGGAGCTGTTTTTT CASSQGDRTANTGELFF
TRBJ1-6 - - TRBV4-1 TGCGCCAGCAGCCAAGAGACTAGGGGGTTCCTCCACTTT CASSQETRGFLHF
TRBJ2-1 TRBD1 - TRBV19 TGTGCCAGTAGTATGGACAGGGGAGGATATGAGCAGTTCTTC CASSMDRGGYEQFF
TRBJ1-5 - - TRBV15 TGTGCCACCAGCAGACTGAGGGATAGCAATCAGCCCCAGCATTTT CATSRLRDSNQPQHF
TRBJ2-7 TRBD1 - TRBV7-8 TGTGCCAGCAGCACGTCCGGAGGACAGGGATACTACGAGCAGTACTTC CASSTSGGQGYYEQYF
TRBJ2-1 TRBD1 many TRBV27 TGTGCCAGCAGTGCCGGGACAGCATACAATGAGCAGTTCTTC CASSAGTAYNEQFF
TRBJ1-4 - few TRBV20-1 TGCAGTGCCCGCGGGTCGGGCGAGACTAATGAAAAACTGTTTTTT CSARGSGETNEKLFF
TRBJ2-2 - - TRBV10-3 TGTGCCATCGCAGACACCGGGGAGCTGTTTTTT CAIADTGELFF
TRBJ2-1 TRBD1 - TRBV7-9 TGTGCCAGCAGCGTTCAGGGGGAAGCCTCCTACAATGAGCAGTTCTTC CASSVQGEASYNEQFF
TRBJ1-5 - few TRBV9 TGTGCCAGCAGCGTTTCGGGCGTGAGCAATCAGCCCCAGCATTTT CASSVSGVSNQPQHF
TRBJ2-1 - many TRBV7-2 TGTGCCAGCAGCTTAGACCCTAACAATGAGCAGTTCTTC CASSLDPNNEQFF
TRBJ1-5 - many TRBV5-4 TGTGCCAGCAGCTTAGGCCCAGGCAATCAGCCCCAGCATTTT CASSLGPGNQPQHF
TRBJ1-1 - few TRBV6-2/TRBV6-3 TGTGCCAGCCGCTGGACAGAGGGCACTGAAGCTTTCTTT CASRWTEGTEAFF
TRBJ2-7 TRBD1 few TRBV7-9 TGTGCCAGCAGCCAACTACAGGGGCAGGGTACTCACGAGCAGTACTTC CASSQLQGQGTHEQYF
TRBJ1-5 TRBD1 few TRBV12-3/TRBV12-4 TGTGCCAGCAGCAACCGGGACAGGGCCTATTATAGCAATCAGCCCCAGCATTTT CASSNRDRAYYSNQPQHF
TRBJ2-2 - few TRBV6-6 TGTGCCAGCATTACAAGCACCGGGGAGCTGTTTTTT CASITSTGELFF
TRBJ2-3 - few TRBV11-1 TGTGCCAGCAGCTTAGTGGTGGGCCTGAGCACAGATACGCAGTATTTT CASSLVVGLSTDTQYF
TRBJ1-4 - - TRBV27 TGTGCCAGCAGTCTCGGGACCTTTGAAAAACTGTTTTTT CASSLGTFEKLFF
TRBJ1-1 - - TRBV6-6 TGTGCCAGCAGTTACTCGGGCCGAGCTTTCTTT CASSYSGRAFF
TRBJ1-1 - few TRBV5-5 TGTGCCAGCAGCAGGTATCAAGGCGGGAACACTGAAGCTTTCTTT CASSRYQGGNTEAFF
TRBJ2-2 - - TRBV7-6 TGTGCCAGCAGCCCTCGCACCCGCCAGACCAGGGAGCTGTTTTTT CASSPRTRQTRELFF
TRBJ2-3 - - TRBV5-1 TGCGCCAGCAGCTATGCACAGGGATCAGATACGCAGTATTTT CASSYAQGSDTQYF
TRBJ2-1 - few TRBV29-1 TGCAGCGTTGTAGGGACCGTAAAGAGGGCCTACAATGAGCAGTTCTTC CSVVGTVKRAYNEQFF
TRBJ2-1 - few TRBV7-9 TGTGCCAGCAGCTCTCGATCCGCGGGGAATGAGCAGTTCTTC CASSSRSAGNEQFF
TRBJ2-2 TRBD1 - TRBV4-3 TGCGCCAGCAGCCAAGCAGGGGGCCTCGACACCGGGGAGCTGTTTTTT CASSQAGGLDTGELFF
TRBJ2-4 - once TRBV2 TGTGCCAGCAGTGACGGACAGAAAAACATTCAGTACTTC CASSDGQKNIQYF
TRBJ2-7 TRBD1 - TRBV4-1 TGCGCCAGCAGCCAAGATTTAGGGGGCGCGTACGAGCAGTACTTC CASSQDLGGAYEQYF
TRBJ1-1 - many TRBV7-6 TGTGCCAGCAGCTTCGGCCGGGGCGCGGACACTGAAGCTTTCTTT CASSFGRGADTEAFF
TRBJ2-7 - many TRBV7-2 TGTGCCAGCAGCCTCCCTCCGGGGAAGCAGTACTTC CASSLPPGKQYF
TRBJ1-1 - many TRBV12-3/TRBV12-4 TGTGCCAGCAGTCTATTCGGCCCTGAAGCTTTCTTT CASSLFGPEAFF
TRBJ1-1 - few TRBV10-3 TGTGCCATCAGTGGGGGGGCTGAAGCTTTCTTT CAISGGAEAFF
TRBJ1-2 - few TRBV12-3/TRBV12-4 TGTGCCAGCAGCCGGGGGCCCGGGCATGGCTACACCTTC CASSRGPGHGYTF